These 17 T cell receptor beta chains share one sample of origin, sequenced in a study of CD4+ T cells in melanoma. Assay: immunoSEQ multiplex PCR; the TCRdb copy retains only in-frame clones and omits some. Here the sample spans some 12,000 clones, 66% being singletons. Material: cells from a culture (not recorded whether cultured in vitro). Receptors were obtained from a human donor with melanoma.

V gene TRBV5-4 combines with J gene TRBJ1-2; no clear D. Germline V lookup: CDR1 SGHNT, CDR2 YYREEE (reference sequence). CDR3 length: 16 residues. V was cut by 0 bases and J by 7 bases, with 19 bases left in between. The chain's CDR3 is CASSLAGVRFGGGYTF. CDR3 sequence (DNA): TGTGCCAGCAGCTTGGCCGGGGTTCGATTCGGCGGTGGCTACACCTTC.

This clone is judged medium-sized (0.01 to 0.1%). The CDR3 sequence: CASSLGSGFYNSPLHF. CDR3 nucleotide sequence: TGTGCCAGCAGCTTAGGATCGGGTTTCTATAATTCACCCCTCCACTTT. This chain connects TRBV7-9 to TRBJ1-6; unclear D gene. Germline V lookup: CDR1 SEHNR, CDR2 FQNEAQ (reference sequence). This CDR3 is 16 amino acids long. V was shortened by 1 base and J by 3 bases, with 10 bases between the two germline ends.

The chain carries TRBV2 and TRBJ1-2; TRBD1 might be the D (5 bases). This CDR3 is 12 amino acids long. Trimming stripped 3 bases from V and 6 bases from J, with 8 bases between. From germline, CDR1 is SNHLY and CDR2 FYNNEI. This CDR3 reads CASSDLGDGYTF. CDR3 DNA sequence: TGTGCCAGCAGTGACCTGGGGGATGGCTACACCTTC.

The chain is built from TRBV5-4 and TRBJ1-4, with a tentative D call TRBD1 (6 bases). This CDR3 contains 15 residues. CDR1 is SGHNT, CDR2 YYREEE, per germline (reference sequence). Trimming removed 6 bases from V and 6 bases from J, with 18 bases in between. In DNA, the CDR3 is TGTGCCAGCACCCACCGACAGGCCGAGGATGAAAAACTGTTTTTT. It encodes CASTHRQAEDEKLFF.

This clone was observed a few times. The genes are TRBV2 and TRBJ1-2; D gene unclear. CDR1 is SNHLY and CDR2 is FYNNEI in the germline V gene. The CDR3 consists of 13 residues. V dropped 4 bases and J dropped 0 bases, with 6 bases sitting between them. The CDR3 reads CASSATANYGYTF. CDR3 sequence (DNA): TGTGCCAGCAGTGCAACAGCTAACTATGGCTACACCTTC.

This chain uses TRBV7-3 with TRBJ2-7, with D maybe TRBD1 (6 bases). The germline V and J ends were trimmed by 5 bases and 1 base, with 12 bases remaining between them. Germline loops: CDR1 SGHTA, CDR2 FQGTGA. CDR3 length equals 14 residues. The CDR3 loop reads CASSPGTLSYEQYF. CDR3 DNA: TGTGCCAGCAGCCCAGGGACATTATCCTACGAGCAGTACTTC.

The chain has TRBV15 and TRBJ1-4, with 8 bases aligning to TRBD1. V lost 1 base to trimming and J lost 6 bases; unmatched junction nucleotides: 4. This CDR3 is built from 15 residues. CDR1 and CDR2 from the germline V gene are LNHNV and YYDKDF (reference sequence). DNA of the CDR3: TGTGCCACCAGCAGAGTAACAGGGGGTTATGAAAAACTGTTTTTT. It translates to CATSRVTGGYEKLFF.

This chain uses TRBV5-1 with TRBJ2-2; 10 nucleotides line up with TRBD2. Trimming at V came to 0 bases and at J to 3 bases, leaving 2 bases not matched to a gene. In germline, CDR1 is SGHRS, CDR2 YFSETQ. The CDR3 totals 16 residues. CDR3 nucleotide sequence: TGCGCCAGCAGCTTGGAGCGGGGGGGCGACACCGGGGAGCTGTTTTTT. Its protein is CASSLERGGDTGELFF.

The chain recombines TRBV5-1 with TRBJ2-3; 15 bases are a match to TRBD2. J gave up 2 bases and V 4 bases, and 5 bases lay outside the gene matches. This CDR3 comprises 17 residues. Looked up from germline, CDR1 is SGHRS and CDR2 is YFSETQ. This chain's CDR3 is CASSHGLAGGFTDTQYF. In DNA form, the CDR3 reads TGCGCCAGCAGCCACGGACTAGCGGGGGGGTTCACAGATACGCAGTATTTT.

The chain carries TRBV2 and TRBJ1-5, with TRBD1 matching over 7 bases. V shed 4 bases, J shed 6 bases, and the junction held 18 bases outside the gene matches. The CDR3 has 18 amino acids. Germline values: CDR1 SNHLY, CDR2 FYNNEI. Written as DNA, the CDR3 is TGTGCCAGCAGTGGCGGACCGGGACAGACCGCCTGGGGTCAGCCCCAGCATTTT. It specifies CASSGGPGQTAWGQPQHF.

CDR3 residues: CASSFIDRLAKNIQYF. The DNA for the CDR3 is TGTGCCAGCAGTTTTATCGACAGATTAGCCAAAAACATTCAGTACTTC. The chain employs TRBV6-6 and TRBJ2-4; D might be TRBD1 (5 bases). V was shortened by 4 bases and J by 0 bases, with 13 bases between the two germline ends. Germline lookup yields CDR1 MNHNY and CDR2 SVGAGI (reference sequence). CDR3 length: 16 residues.

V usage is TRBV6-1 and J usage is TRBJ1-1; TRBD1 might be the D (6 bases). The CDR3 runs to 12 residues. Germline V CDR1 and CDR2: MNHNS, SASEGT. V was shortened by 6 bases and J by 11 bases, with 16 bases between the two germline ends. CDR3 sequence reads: CASRRTGSGAFF. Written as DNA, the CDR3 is TGTGCCAGCAGGCGCACAGGGTCTGGGGCTTTCTTT.

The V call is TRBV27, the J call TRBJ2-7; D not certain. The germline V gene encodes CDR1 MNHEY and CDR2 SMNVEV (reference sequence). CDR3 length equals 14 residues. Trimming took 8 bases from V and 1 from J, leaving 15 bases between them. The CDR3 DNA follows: TGTGCCAGCTCCAGACGGTCTGTGTCCTACGAGCAGTACTTC. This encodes CASSRRSVSYEQYF.

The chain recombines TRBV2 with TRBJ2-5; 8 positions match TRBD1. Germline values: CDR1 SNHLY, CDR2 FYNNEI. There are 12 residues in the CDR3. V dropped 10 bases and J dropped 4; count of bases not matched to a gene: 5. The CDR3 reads CAMTGTGETQYF. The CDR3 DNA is TGTGCCATGACCGGGACAGGAGAGACCCAGTACTTC.

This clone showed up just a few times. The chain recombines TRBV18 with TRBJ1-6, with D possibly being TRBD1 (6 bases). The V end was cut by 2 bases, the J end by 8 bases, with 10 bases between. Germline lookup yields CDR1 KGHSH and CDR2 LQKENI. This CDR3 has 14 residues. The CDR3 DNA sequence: TGTGCCAGCTCACCAGGGGGGGCAGATTCACCCCTCCACTTT. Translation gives CASSPGGADSPLHF.

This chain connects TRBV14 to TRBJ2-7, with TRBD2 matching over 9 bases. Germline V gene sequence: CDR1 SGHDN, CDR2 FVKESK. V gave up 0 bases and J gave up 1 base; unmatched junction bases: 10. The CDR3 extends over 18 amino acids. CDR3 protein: CASSQETLAGPISYEQYF. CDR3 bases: TGTGCCAGCAGCCAAGAAACCCTAGCGGGGCCCATATCCTACGAGCAGTACTTC. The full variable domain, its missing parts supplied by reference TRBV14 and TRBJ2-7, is EAGVTQFPSHSVIEKGQTVTLRCDPISGHDNLYWYRRVMGKEIKFLLHFVKESKQDESGMPNNRFLAERTGGTYSTLKVQPAELEDSGVYFCASSQETLAGPISYEQYFGPGTRLTVT.

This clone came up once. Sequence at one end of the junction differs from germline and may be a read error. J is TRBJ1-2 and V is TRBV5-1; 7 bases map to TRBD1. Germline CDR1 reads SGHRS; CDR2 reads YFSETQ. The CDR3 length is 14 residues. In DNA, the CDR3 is TGTGCCAGCAGTCGTCGTAGACAGGGCAGCGGCTACACCTTC. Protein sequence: CASSRRRQGSGYTF.